These T cell receptor beta chains were read from a single sample in a study of blood T cell repertoires in COVID-19. Generated by immunoSEQ multiplex PCR, the TCRdb table keeps only in-frame clones and is missing some. The table lists fewer than 300,000 clones, 88% of them singletons, with about 0.99% in the top ten. The sample was peripheral blood. Receptors originate from a woman in her thirties or forties who had recovered from COVID-19. CDR3s include the opening cysteine and the closing phenylalanine or tryptophan. Each record gives: V gene, clone size, J gene, D gene, CDR3 DNA, CDR3 protein. The D gene is left open where the match is weak. Clone size is stated in some rows and not others, as once, few, many or a class when expanded.

>TRBV7-9|once|TRBJ2-3|TRBD2
TGTGCCAGCGAGCGGGAACCCACCTTAAGCACAGATACGCAGTATTTT
CASEREPTLSTDTQYF
>TRBV9|.|TRBJ2-1|TRBD2
TGTGCCAGCAGCGTAGGTGCGGGAGGGCCTTACAATGAGCAGTTCTTC
CASSVGAGGPYNEQFF
>TRBV7-9|few|TRBJ2-2|.
TGTGCCAGCAGCTTAGGGCCCGCAGGCGGGGAGCTGTTTTTT
CASSLGPAGGELFF
>TRBV13|.|TRBJ2-7|.
TGTGCCAGCAGCTTAGGGATGGGACACGTCTACGAGCAGTACTTC
CASSLGMGHVYEQYF
>TRBV4-3|.|TRBJ2-1|TRBD2
TGCGCCAGCAGCCAAGGGTTGGGCGGGAGGGCCTCGGGAGAGCAGTTCTTC
CASSQGLGGRASGEQFF
>TRBV27|.|TRBJ1-2|.
TGTGCCAGCAGCGACAGGAACTATGGCTACACCTTC
CASSDRNYGYTF
>TRBV2|.|TRBJ1-4|.
TGTGCCAGCACAGGGGTGGTGAATGAAAAACTGTTTTTT
CASTGVVNEKLFF
>TRBV7-9|.|TRBJ2-1|.
TGTGCCAGCAGCTTTCGGAGTCCCTACAATGAGCAGTTCTTC
CASSFRSPYNEQFF
>TRBV30|.|TRBJ2-7|.
TGTGCCTGGAGCGGGGAATACGAGCAGTACTTC
CAWSGEYEQYF
>TRBV24-1|.|TRBJ2-1|TRBD2
TGTGCCACCAGGAGCGGGACTAGCTCCTACAATGAGCAGTTCTTC
CATRSGTSSYNEQFF
>TRBV12-3/TRBV12-4|once|TRBJ2-7|.
TGTGCCAGCAGTTTGGCAGGGTCCTACGAGCAGTACTTC
CASSLAGSYEQYF
>TRBV9|.|TRBJ2-1|TRBD2
TGTGCCAGCAGCGTAGGGGCGGGAGGGCCAACGGAGCAGTTCTTC
CASSVGAGGPTEQFF